This TCR beta chain was identified in a study of T-cell memory formation after mild COVID-19. TCRdb analysed the 5' RACE reads with MiXCR anew, one entry per CDR3 protein. Among 150,000 to 200,000 distinct CDR3 sequences, approximately 10% were seen once, and the ten largest hold about 3.8%. Germline CDR1 SGHRS, CDR2 YFSETQ. Trimming removed 3 bases from V and 1 base from J; junction bases left unmatched: 9. This CDR3 region has 17 residues. The sequenced material came from PBMCs or a T cell subset sorted from them (not recorded which). The sequence was obtained from a man between 18 and 29 years old who had mild COVID-19 (a few samples of this study predate the infection). Cell type and time point are not known. This chain connects TRBV5-1 to TRBJ2-3; 9 bases line up with TRBD1. CDR3 nucleotide sequence: TGCGCCAGCAGCTCACAACAGGGGGCAAGGGGCACAGATACGCAGTATTTT. Protein: CASSSQQGARGTDTQYF. The whole variable domain, remainder taken from reference TRBV5-1 and TRBJ2-3, is KAGVTQTPRYLIKTRGQQVTLSCSPISGHRSVSWYQQTPGQGLQFLFEYFSETQRNKGNFPGRFSGRQFSNSRSEMNVSTLELGDSALYLCASSSQQGARGTDTQYFGPGTRLTVL.